Below, 24 T cell receptor beta chains from the same sample are listed, as sequenced in a study of T cells after yellow fever vaccination. TCRdb independently ran MiXCR on the 5' RACE reads; one entry per CDR3 protein. The sample lists roughly 74,000 distinct CDR3 sequences, approximately 7% occurring once. The sample consisted of CD8+ T cells sorted from PBMCs, taken 5 to 6 days after the first yellow fever vaccination. The receptors derive from a man aged 18 to 30 who received the YFV17D yellow fever vaccine.

The chain combines TRBV20-1 with TRBJ2-1, with 8 bases lining up with TRBD2. This CDR3 has 15 residues. The junction had 7 bases not matched to a gene; V was cut back by 6 bases and J by 0 bases. The germline gives CDR1 DFQATT, CDR2 SNEGSKA (reference sequence). In DNA, the CDR3 is TGCAGTGCACCACAGCGGGGGACCTCCTACAATGAGCAGTTCTTC. This translates into CSAPQRGTSYNEQFF.

This clonotype was picked up a small number of times. The V call is TRBV6-1, the J call TRBJ2-3; D is unclear. This CDR3 has 15 residues. Deletions cut 3 bases from V and 2 bases from J, with 12 bases between. CDR1 MNHNS and CDR2 SASEGT come from the germline V gene. The CDR3 DNA reads TGTGCCAGCAGTGACGGGCAGGCCCACACAGATACGCAGTATTTT. Protein: CASSDGQAHTDTQYF.

This chain links TRBV30 with TRBJ1-1; D gene ambiguous. The CDR3 spans 12 residues. The germline CDR1 and CDR2 sequences are GTSNPN and SVGIG (reference sequence). Trimming removed 1 base at V and 0 bases at J, with 3 bases between. The DNA of the CDR3 is TGTGCCTGGAGTGAGCTGAACACTGAAGCTTTCTTT. It specifies CAWSELNTEAFF.

The chain links TRBV7-9 to TRBJ1-2; 10 bases line up with TRBD1. Germline lookup yields CDR1 SEHNR and CDR2 FQNEAQ (reference sequence). The CDR3 consists of 16 residues. V lost 0 bases and J lost 5; bases outside the gene matches: 6. The CDR3: CASSLAPGQGKYGYTF. The CDR3 DNA sequence: TGTGCCAGCAGCTTAGCACCGGGACAGGGGAAATATGGCTACACCTTC.

The chain links TRBV6-2 or TRBV6-3 to TRBJ1-2; 11 nucleotides line up with TRBD1. The V and J ends lost 2 bases and 2 bases, in that order; junction bases with no gene match: 1. CDR1 MNHEY and CDR2 SVGEGT come from the germline V gene. The CDR3 sequence is 15 residues long. The CDR3: CASSYGTGGNYGYTF. Here the CDR3 DNA reads TGTGCCAGCAGTTACGGGACAGGGGGGAACTATGGCTACACCTTC.

This clonotype was seen at least ten times. V usage is TRBV12-3 or TRBV12-4 and J usage is TRBJ2-3; 12 bases are shared with TRBD2. The CDR3 loop spans 16 amino acids. The junction had 15 bases not matched to a gene; V was cut back by 10 bases and J by 7 bases. CDR3 sequence reads: CATLAGGPSRANTQYF. For the CDR3, the DNA is TGTGCCACTCTAGCGGGGGGGCCGAGTCGCGCTAATACGCAGTATTTT.

This clonotype was recorded many times. J is TRBJ2-7 and V is TRBV7-9; D tentatively reads TRBD1 or TRBD2 (7 bases each). The V gene's germline CDR1 is SEHNR and CDR2 FQNEAQ (reference sequence). The CDR3 runs to 12 residues. The V gene lost 4 bases and the J gene lost 6 bases, with 10 bases spanning the gap. CDR3 sequence: CASSSGGAEQYF. The CDR3 DNA sequence: TGTGCCAGCAGCTCAGGGGGGGCCGAGCAGTACTTC. The full variable domain, with the rest looked up from reference TRBV7-9 and TRBJ2-7, is DTGVSQNPRHKITKRGQNVTFRCDPISEHNRLYWYRQTLGQGPEFLTYFQNEAQLEKSRLLSDRFSAERPKGSFSTLEIQRTEQGDSAMYLCASSSGGAEQYFGPGTRLTVT.

This clonotype was found many times. The V call is TRBV5-6, the J call TRBJ1-1; D gene uncertain. The CDR3 is 16 amino acids. CDR1 and CDR2 (germline): SGHDT, YYEEEE. V dropped 0 bases and J dropped 3 bases, with 15 bases sitting between them. As DNA, the CDR3 is TGTGCCAGCAGCTTGGCCCCTGGCAGGTGGCACACTGAAGCTTTCTTT. This sequence encodes CASSLAPGRWHTEAFF.

V gene TRBV2 combines with J gene TRBJ2-4; 8 nucleotides line up with TRBD1. J was trimmed by 8 bases and V by 9 bases; bases with no gene match: 3. CDR1 and CDR2 from the germline V gene are SNHLY and FYNNEI. CDR3 length equals 11 residues. CDR3: CASQGADIQYF. The CDR3 DNA reads as TGTGCCAGTCAGGGGGCCGACATTCAGTACTTC. Looking up the rest from reference TRBV2 and TRBJ2-4 gives the full variable domain: EPEVTQTPSHQVTQMGQEVILRCVPISNHLYFYWYRQILGQKVEFLVSFYNNEISEKSEIFDDQFSVERPDGSNFTLKIRSTKLEDSAMYFCASQGADIQYFGAGTRLSVL.

This rearrangement joins TRBV10-3 to TRBJ2-7; TRBD1 agrees at 7 bases. V shed 4 bases, J shed 7 bases, and the junction held 10 bases outside the gene matches. This CDR3 region has 14 residues. CDR1 is ENHRY, CDR2 SYGVKD, per germline. Here the CDR3 DNA reads TGTGCCATCAGTGGAAGAGGGGGCAGTGGAGAGCAGTACTTC. It encodes CAISGRGGSGEQYF.

This clonotype was counted only a few times. The V call is TRBV7-6, the J call TRBJ2-3, with D tentatively TRBD1 (6 bases). V lost 5 bases and J lost 0, with 27 bases in between. There are 20 residues in the CDR3. Germline V gives CDR1 SGHVS, CDR2 FNYEAQ. The CDR3 here is CASSLRGMVGTEYSTDTQYF. CDR3 DNA: TGTGCCAGCAGCCTCAGGGGTATGGTCGGGACCGAGTATAGCACAGATACGCAGTATTTT.

A few counts support this clonotype. The rearrangement joins TRBV25-1 to TRBJ2-3, with 14 bases that match TRBD2. V trimming: 3 bases; J trimming: 0 bases; junction bases outside the gene matches: 17. Germline V gives CDR1 MGHDK, CDR2 SYGVNS. The CDR3 has 22 amino acids. The DNA of the CDR3 is TGTGCCAGCAGTGAGGGACTAGCGGGAGCGAAACTAATCCCTACTAGCACAGATACGCAGTATTTT. As protein: CASSEGLAGAKLIPTSTDTQYF.

Points on this clonotype: Given a much more abundant clone one base away, this may be a read error. This chain joins TRBV19 and TRBJ2-7; possibly TRBD2 for D (6 bases). Trimming pared 5 bases from V and 3 bases from J, leaving 20 bases between. Germline assignment: CDR1 LNHDA and CDR2 SQIVND (reference sequence). This CDR3 is 16 amino acids long. The CDR3 region has the DNA TGTGCCAGTAGTCGCCCCGGACGGGAGCGATACTACGAGCAGTACTTC. Protein: CASSRPGRERYYEQYF. The entire variable domain, with the rest obtained from reference TRBV19 and TRBJ2-7, is as follows: DGGITQSPKYLFRKEGQNVTLSCEQNLNHDAMYWYRQDPGQGLRLIYYSQIVNDFQKGDIAEGYSVSREKKESFPLTVTSAQKNPTAFYLCASSRPGRERYYEQYFGPGTRLTVT.

With regard to this clonotype: One base away lies a much larger clone, so this may be a sequencing read error. This chain connects TRBV4-1 to TRBJ1-6; D gene unclear. Germline V gives CDR1 MGHRA, CDR2 YSYEKL. The CDR3 extends over 12 amino acids. The chain's CDR3 is CAISPAGSPLHF. The CDR3 DNA reads TGCGCCATCAGCCCAGCCGGATCACCCCTCCACTTT.

The chain recombines TRBV20-1 with TRBJ2-5; perhaps TRBD2 as D (6 bases). Germline assignment: CDR1 DFQATT and CDR2 SNEGSKA (reference sequence). Trimming took 5 bases from V and 0 from J, leaving 13 bases between them. The CDR3 sequence is 14 residues long. The CDR3 sequence is CSAPPSGYQETQYF. In DNA form, the CDR3 reads TGCAGTGCTCCGCCCAGCGGGTACCAAGAGACCCAGTACTTC.

This clonotype was counted ten times or more. The rearrangement links TRBV5-1 to TRBJ2-3, with 7 bases lining up with TRBD2. V lost 0 bases and J lost 4; bases outside the gene matches: 11. The CDR3 covers 17 residues. Germline values: CDR1 SGHRS, CDR2 YFSETQ. The CDR3 spells CASSLDALADLPDTQYF. DNA of the CDR3: TGCGCCAGCAGCTTGGATGCTCTAGCGGACCTGCCAGATACGCAGTATTTT.

V and J are TRBV6-4 and TRBJ2-1; the match to TRBD2 covers 7 bases. The ends lost 4 bases at V and 8 bases at J; junction bases unmatched: 11. Germline V lookup: CDR1 MRHNA, CDR2 SNTAGT. CDR3 length: 15 amino acids. The CDR3 bases are TGTGCCAGCAGTGCTTCTTGGGGGGGGGAAGATGAGCAGTTCTTC. This codes for CASSASWGGEDEQFF.

In its sample, this clonotype was seen many times. The chain carries TRBV6-2 or TRBV6-3 and TRBJ2-1; D could derive from TRBD1 or TRBD2 (5 bases each). V gave up 5 bases and J gave up 2 bases, with 16 bases separating them. The CDR3 is 16 residues long. Germline CDR1 is MNHEY and CDR2 is SVGEGT. In nucleotides, the CDR3 is TGTGCCAGCAGTGCCCGGGGCCTTGGCGCCTACAATGAGCAGTTCTTC. The encoded protein is CASSARGLGAYNEQFF.

This clonotype was recorded a few times. The V and J genes are TRBV4-3 and TRBJ1-2, with 7 bases aligning to TRBD1. The germline gives CDR1 LGHNA, CDR2 YSLEER. Losses at the gene ends were 4 bases for V and 7 bases for J; bases not matched to a gene: 6. The CDR3 runs to 13 residues. DNA of the CDR3: TGCGCCAGCAGCCCCACAGGGGAGCGTGGCTACACCTTC. Its translation: CASSPTGERGYTF.

This clonotype was found many times. The genes are TRBV12-3 or TRBV12-4 and TRBJ1-2, with a weak D call TRBD1 (6 bases). This CDR3 spans 13 amino acids. V shed 7 bases and J shed 4 bases, with 13 bases lying between them. The chain's CDR3 is CASTPGGGYGYTF. DNA for the CDR3: TGTGCCAGCACTCCCGGGGGCGGCTATGGCTACACCTTC.

The chain couples TRBV5-4 to TRBJ2-1, with TRBD1 as a possible D gene (6 bases). With 3 bases removed from V and 10 bases from J, the gap between germline ends came to 14 bases. This CDR3 has 13 residues. Germline values: CDR1 SGHNT, CDR2 YYREEE (reference sequence). CDR3: CASSSTGIGEQFF. The DNA for the CDR3 is TGTGCCAGCAGCTCCACAGGGATAGGAGAGCAGTTCTTC.

At least ten counts were recorded for this clonotype. CDR3 amino acids: CASSESLTGLSGGGVRDTQYF. CDR3 bases: TGTGCCAGCAGTGAATCCCTGACAGGGCTCTCTGGCGGGGGGGTCAGGGATACGCAGTATTTT. The chain combines TRBV25-1 with TRBJ2-3, with TRBD2 matching 9 bases. The CDR3 runs to 21 residues. Per the germline V gene, CDR1 is MGHDK and CDR2 is SYGVNS. The V and J ends lost 1 base and 6 bases, in that order; junction bases with no gene match: 23.

This clonotype was observed at least ten times. V and J are TRBV12-3 or TRBV12-4 and TRBJ2-6; possible D gene TRBD1, 6 bases. There are 15 residues in the CDR3. Trimming left V 5 bases short and J 2 bases short, with 10 bases between. CDR3 DNA sequence: TGTGCCAGCAGTCCCTACAGGGCTGGGGCCAACGTCCTGACTTTC. Its translation is CASSPYRAGANVLTF.

This clonotype came up a few times. The rearrangement joins TRBV29-1 to TRBJ2-6; 8 bases agree with TRBD1. The CDR3 length is 15 residues. Trimming cost V 5 bases and J 2 bases; bases outside gene matches: 5. Germline V gives CDR1 SQVTM, CDR2 ANQGSEA. The CDR3 sequence is CSVRGGQAGANVLTF. The CDR3 coding sequence is TGCAGCGTTAGAGGGGGACAGGCTGGGGCCAACGTCCTGACTTTC. Looking up the rest from reference TRBV29-1 and TRBJ2-6 gives the full variable domain: SAVISQKPSRDICQRGTSLTIQCQVDSQVTMMFWYRQQPGQSLTLIATANQGSEATYESGFVIDKFPISRPNLTFSTLTVSNMSPEDSSIYLCSVRGGQAGANVLTFGAGSRLTVL.